This T cell receptor beta chain was sequenced for a study of blood T cell repertoires in COVID-19. CDR3 length equals 12 residues. Produced via immunoSEQ multiplex PCR; TCRdb's table is partial and in-frame only. The sample lists 40,000 to 60,000 clones, around 85% occurring once. The clonotype comes from a human donor in a cohort sampled during active COVID-19. This chain joins TRBV12-2 and TRBJ1-2. TRBV12-2 is recorded as a pseudogene. Sequencing input: peripheral blood. The CDR3 loop is CASRFLGDGYTF. CDR3 coding DNA: TGTGCAAGTCGCTTTTTGGGAGATGGCTACACCTTC.